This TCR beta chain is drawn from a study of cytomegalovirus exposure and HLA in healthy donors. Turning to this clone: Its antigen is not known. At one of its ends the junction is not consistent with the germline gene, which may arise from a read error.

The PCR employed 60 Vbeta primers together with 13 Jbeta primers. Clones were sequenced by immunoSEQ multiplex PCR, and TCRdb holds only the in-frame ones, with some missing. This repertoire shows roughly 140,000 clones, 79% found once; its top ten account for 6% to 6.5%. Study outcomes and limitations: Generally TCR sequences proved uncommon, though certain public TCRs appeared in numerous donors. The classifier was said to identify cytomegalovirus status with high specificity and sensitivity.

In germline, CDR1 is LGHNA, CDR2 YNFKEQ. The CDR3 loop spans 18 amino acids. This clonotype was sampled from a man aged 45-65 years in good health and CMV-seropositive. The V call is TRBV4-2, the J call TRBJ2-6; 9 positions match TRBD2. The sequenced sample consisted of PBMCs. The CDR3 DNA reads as TGTGCCAGCAGCCAAGATTCGGCGGGAGGGTCTGGGGCCAACGTCCTGGCTTTC. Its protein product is CASSQDSAGGSGANVLAF.